The present T cell receptor (beta chain) was sequenced within a study of T cells in Graves' hyperthyroidism and ophthalmopathy. There were TCR beta CDR3 regions amplified from RNA transcripts. During a first-round RT-PCR of the TCR CDR3, the HTBI primer set was used. One entry per CDR3 protein results from TCRdb running MiXCR on the multiplex PCR reads. The sample gives hundreds of thousands of distinct CDR3 sequences, around 21% of which show up once; over 30% is in the top ten. In this sample, this clonotype turned up a few times. The antigen remains unidentified. It may be a read error: a sequence one base away is much more abundant. Study-level results: Blood samples included most of the expanded thyroid clonotypes exceeding 0.001. Before onset, by a median of 6.5 months, the model predicted ophthalmopathy.

This CDR3 is 13 amino acids long. Germline CDR1 MDHEN, CDR2 SYDVKM. The receptor comes from a young man with Graves' ophthalmopathy. The rearrangement joins TRBV28 to TRBJ2-1; maybe TRBD1 (5 bases). Material for sequencing was blood. The CDR3 loop reads CTSTEWQGNEQFF. The CDR3 DNA reads as TGTACCAGCACCGAATGGCAGGGCAATGAGCAGTTCTTC.